The clone carrying this TCR beta chain was seen a handful of times. Its antigen remains unidentified. These data are taken from a study of sequential checkpoint blockade in melanoma. Study as a whole: Arm A got nivolumab then ipilimumab; arm B the reverse, 1:1. Study-wide findings and caveats: T-cell fraction and clonality followed PD-L1 and CD8+ counts, not mutational load.

TCRdb's table, derived via immunoSEQ multiplex PCR, lists solely in-frame clones and lacks some. The top ten hold about a sixth of the sample, which has fewer than 2,000 clones, under 30% seen once. The treatment denotes: randomized to nivolumab then ipilimumab (arm A) or the reverse (arm B). Sequenced here: tumor tissue (inferred from file names), sampled from a patient given nivolumab and ipilimumab in sequence. The TCR sequence derives from a human donor with melanoma.

The CDR3 sequence is CASSLLLSVGSEQFF. CDR3 DNA sequence: TGTGCCAGCAGCTTATTGCTGTCGGTGGGATCGGAGCAGTTCTTC. V usage is TRBV11-3 and J usage is TRBJ2-1, with no clear D. V was pared by 2 bases and J by 10 bases, with 18 bases between. In germline, CDR1 is SGHNT, CDR2 YENEEA. The CDR3 sequence is 15 residues long.